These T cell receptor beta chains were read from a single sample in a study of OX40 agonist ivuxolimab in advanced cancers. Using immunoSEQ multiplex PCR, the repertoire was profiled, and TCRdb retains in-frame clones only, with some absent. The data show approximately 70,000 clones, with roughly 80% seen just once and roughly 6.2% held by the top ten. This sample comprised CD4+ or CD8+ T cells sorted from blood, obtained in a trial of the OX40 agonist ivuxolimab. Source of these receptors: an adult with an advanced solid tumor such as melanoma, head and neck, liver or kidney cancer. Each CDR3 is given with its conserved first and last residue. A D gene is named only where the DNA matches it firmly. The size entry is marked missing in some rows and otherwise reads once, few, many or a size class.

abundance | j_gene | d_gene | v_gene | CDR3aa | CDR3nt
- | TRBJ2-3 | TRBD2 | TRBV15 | CATSSGGAGASSTDTQYF | TGTGCCACCAGCAGCGGGGGGGCAGGAGCCTCTAGCACAGATACGCAGTATTTT
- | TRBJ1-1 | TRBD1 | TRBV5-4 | CASSLGQGATNTEAFF | TGTGCCAGCAGCTTGGGGCAGGGGGCGACGAACACTGAAGCTTTCTTT
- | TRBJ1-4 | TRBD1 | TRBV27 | CASMRQGDEKLFF | TGTGCCAGTATGAGACAGGGGGATGAAAAACTGTTTTTT
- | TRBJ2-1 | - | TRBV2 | CASSQTSPPYNEQFF | TGTGCCAGCAGTCAAACGTCCCCTCCCTACAATGAGCAGTTCTTC
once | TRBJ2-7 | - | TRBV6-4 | CASRSTGFEQYF | TGTGCCAGCAGGTCTACAGGGTTCGAGCAGTACTTC
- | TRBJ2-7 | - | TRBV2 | CASRTGISSYEQYF | TGTGCCAGCAGAACAGGGATTTCCAGCTACGAGCAGTACTTC
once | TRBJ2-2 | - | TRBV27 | CASSIRPGETGELFF | TGTGCCAGCAGTATCCGGCCAGGAGAGACCGGGGAGCTGTTTTTT
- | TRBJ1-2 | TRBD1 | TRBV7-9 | CASSLDRTGGGYTF | TGTGCCAGCAGCTTGGATAGGACAGGAGGTGGCTACACCTTC
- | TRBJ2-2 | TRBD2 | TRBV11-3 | CASSLGLAGAYPGELFF | TGTGCCAGCAGCCTGGGACTAGCGGGAGCCTACCCCGGGGAGCTGTTTTTT
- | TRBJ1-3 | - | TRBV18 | CASSPPEHRGNTIYF | TGTGCCAGCTCACCACCAGAGCACCGCGGAAACACCATATATTTT
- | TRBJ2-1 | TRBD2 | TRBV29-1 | CSVGNSGSSYNEQFF | TGCAGCGTTGGTAATAGCGGGAGCTCCTACAATGAGCAGTTCTTC
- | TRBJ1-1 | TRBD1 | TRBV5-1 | CASSQETGGTEAFF | TGCGCCAGCAGCCAGGAAACAGGGGGCACTGAAGCTTTCTTT
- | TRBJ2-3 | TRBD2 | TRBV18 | CASSEAGEGTQYF | TGTGCCAGCTCAGAAGCGGGAGAGGGTACGCAGTATTTT
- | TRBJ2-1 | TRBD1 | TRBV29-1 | CTTPDRANEQFF | TGCACCACCCCCGACAGGGCTAATGAGCAGTTCTTC
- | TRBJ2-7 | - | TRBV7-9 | CASSLAGQGQKYEQYF | TGTGCCAGCAGCTTAGCGGGACAAGGCCAAAAATACGAGCAGTACTTC
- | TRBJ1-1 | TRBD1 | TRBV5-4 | CASSRDRGDTEAFF | TGTGCCAGCAGCAGGGACAGGGGAGACACTGAAGCTTTCTTT
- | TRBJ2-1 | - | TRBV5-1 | CASSLDFSSYNEQFF | TGCGCCAGCAGCTTGGACTTCAGCTCCTACAATGAGCAGTTCTTC
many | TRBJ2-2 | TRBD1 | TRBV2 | CASNRQGRTGELFF | TGTGCCAGCAACAGACAGGGCCGCACCGGGGAGCTGTTTTTT
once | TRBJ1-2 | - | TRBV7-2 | CASSLVGSNYGYTF | TGTGCCAGCAGCTTAGTGGGATCTAACTATGGCTACACCTTC
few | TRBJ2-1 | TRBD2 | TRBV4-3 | CASSQGAEAGVIHEQFF | TGCGCCAGCAGCCAAGGGGCCGAAGCGGGAGTCATCCATGAGCAGTTCTTC
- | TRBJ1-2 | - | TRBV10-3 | CAISDGVGYGYTF | TGTGCCATCAGTGACGGGGTGGGCTATGGCTACACCTTC
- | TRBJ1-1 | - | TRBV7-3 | CASSLIGGMDTEAFF | TGTGCCAGCAGCTTAATAGGGGGTATGGACACTGAAGCTTTCTTT
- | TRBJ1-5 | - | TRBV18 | CASSPGGQPQHF | TGTGCCAGCTCACCAGGGGGGCAGCCCCAGCATTTT
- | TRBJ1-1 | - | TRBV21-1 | CASSNSRIGPSRF | TGTGCCAGCAGCAACTCCCGTATCGGGCCCTCTCGTTTT
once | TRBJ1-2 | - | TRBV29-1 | CSVDRPGVDYGYTF | TGCAGCGTTGATCGGCCAGGGGTCGACTATGGCTACACCTTC
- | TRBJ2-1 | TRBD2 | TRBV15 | CATSREREGRYEQFF | TGTGCCACCAGCAGAGAGCGGGAGGGTCGCTATGAGCAGTTCTTC
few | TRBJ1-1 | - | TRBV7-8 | CASSLVRYTEAFF | TGTGCCAGCAGCTTAGTACGATACACTGAAGCTTTCTTT
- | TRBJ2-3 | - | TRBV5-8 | CASSFLTDTQYF | TGTGCCAGCAGCTTCCTCACAGATACGCAGTATTTT
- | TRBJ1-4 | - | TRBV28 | CASSLYGIEKLFF | TGTGCCAGCAGTCTCTACGGAATTGAAAAACTGTTTTTT
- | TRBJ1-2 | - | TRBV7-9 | CASSHLTGFNYGYTF | TGTGCCAGCAGCCACCTTACAGGGTTCAACTATGGCTACACCTTC
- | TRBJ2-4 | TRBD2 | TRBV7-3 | CASSLLTSGRGGGTKNIQYF | TGTGCCAGCAGCTTACTGACTAGCGGGAGAGGAGGAGGAACCAAAAACATTCAGTACTTC
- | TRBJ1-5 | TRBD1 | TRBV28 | CASFTRQGGGNQPQHF | TGTGCCAGCTTCACCAGACAGGGGGGCGGCAATCAGCCCCAGCATTTT